This T cell receptor (beta chain) derives from a study of tumor-infiltrating lymphocytes in primary liver carcinoma. Study as a whole: The patient group consisted of men and women aged 30 to 69 years.

From unsorted bulk tissue weighing 20-30 mg, DNA and RNA were co-extracted. At sampling, these chronic HBV carriers had received no treatment. The CDR3 loop spans 14 amino acids. Germline V CDR1 and CDR2: MNHNS, SASEGT. Priming with a constant-region primer yielded TCR beta cDNA from 450 to 600 ng total RNA. Employing slightly modified ARM-PCR, three nested multiplex PCR rounds were run, and these gave rise to the TCR beta libraries. Forward primers for TRBV1-TRBV30 and a C-beta reverse primer served the first two PCR rounds, at about 10 cycles each. TCRdb itself ran the multiplex PCR reads through MiXCR, one entry per CDR3 protein. The sample shows 20,000 to 30,000 distinct CDR3 sequences, over 65% of them seen only once. Overall study findings and caveats: The 250 largest clones made up significantly more of tumor than blood repertoires (p = 0.039). Representation across all five tumor regions was limited to only about 7.5-24% of top clones.

Comments on this clonotype: Its matching antigen is unknown. Since the CDR3 does not end with the conserved phenylalanine or tryptophan, this likely comes from a read error.

Sequenced material: liver tumor tissue from sampling region 3. The subset denotes: tumor region T3, left-lateral pole. The V gene is TRBV6-1, the J gene TRBJ1-5; D call uncertain. The TCR sequence derives from a man in his forties with primary liver carcinoma and hepatitis B virus infection. For the CDR3, the DNA is TGTGCCAGCAGTGAGAGGGAGTCGGATCAGACCCAGCATTAT. This encodes CASSERESDQTQHY.